Each of the 31 T cell receptor beta chains below was sequenced from the same sample in a study of beta chain features in type 1 diabetes. Every bit of the isolated RNA underwent reverse transcription, so sequencing read expressed TCRB transcripts. Here immunoSEQ multiplex PCR was the method, and the copy in TCRdb shows in-frame clones only, minus some. The top ten clones hold over 2% of a sample with about 150,000 clones, around 10% of them seen once. Material: central memory CD4+ T cells from blood. Every receptor here comes from a young man in good health.

V and J are TRBV7-9 and TRBJ2-1; no definite D call. Between the trimmed V and J ends, which lost 2 bases and 4 bases, there was a span of 15 bases. This CDR3 contains 16 residues. Germline CDR1 SEHNR, CDR2 FQNEAQ (reference sequence). CDR3 sequence: CASSLIEAGYYNEQFF. The CDR3 DNA sequence: TGTGCCAGCAGCTTAATTGAGGCAGGCTATTACAATGAGCAGTTCTTC.

This chain connects TRBV14 to TRBJ2-1, with TRBD1 as a possible D gene (6 bases). V was clipped by 5 bases and J by 8 bases, with 10 bases between them. The CDR3 spans 12 residues. Germline assignment: CDR1 SGHDN and CDR2 FVKESK. In DNA, the CDR3 is TGTGCCAGCAGCAAGCAGGGGTATGAGCAGTTCTTC. It yields the protein CASSKQGYEQFF.

This clone has a handful of counts. The junction and the germline gene differ at one end; a read error may be behind it. This sequence joins TRBV6-1 and TRBJ2-1, with a weak D call TRBD2 (5 bases). Germline-derived CDR1 and CDR2 are MNHNS and SASEGT. The CDR3 runs 12 residues. As DNA, the CDR3 is TGTGCCATCAGTGGAGGAAGGAATGAGCAGTTCTTC. Translating gives CAISGGRNEQFF.

This clone was seen a handful of times. This chain uses TRBV7-2 with TRBJ2-7; D is perhaps TRBD1 (5 bases). The germline gives CDR1 SGHTA, CDR2 FQGNSA. V was pared by 6 bases and J by 3 bases, with 18 bases between. The CDR3 is made up of 15 amino acids. The DNA of the CDR3 is TGTGCCAGCAGTTCCCGGGCAGGGTTACTCTACGAGCAGTACTTC. It specifies CASSSRAGLLYEQYF.

This clone was detected a few times. The chain has TRBV5-5 and TRBJ2-7; either TRBD1 or TRBD2 may fit D (6 bases each). The CDR3 has 15 residues. CDR1 is SGHKS, CDR2 YYEKEE, per germline (reference sequence). Between the trimmed V and J ends, which lost 3 bases and 2 bases, there was a span of 15 bases. The CDR3 DNA reads as TGTGCCAGCAGCTCGGCGGGGACATTCACCTACGAGCAGTACTTC. This codes for CASSSAGTFTYEQYF.

This clone was picked up a small number of times. The V and J genes are TRBV7-9 and TRBJ2-3, with TRBD2 as a possible D gene (5 bases). The CDR3 contains 11 residues. The germline gives CDR1 SEHNR, CDR2 FQNEAQ (reference sequence). V was shortened by 6 bases and J by 10 bases, with 11 bases between the two germline ends. As DNA, the CDR3 is TGTGCCAGCAGTGAACGGGGTGCGCAGTATTTT. Its protein product is CASSERGAQYF.

This clone was detected ten times or more. V and J are TRBV7-9 and TRBJ1-2, with D unresolved. The CDR3 runs 13 residues. V was pared by 3 bases and J by 6 bases, with 11 bases between. CDR1 is SEHNR, CDR2 FQNEAQ, per germline (reference sequence). In nucleotides, the CDR3 is TGTGCCAGCAGCTTGGATGTGCGGGATGGCTACACCTTC. It encodes CASSLDVRDGYTF. The complete variable domain, with remaining parts taken from reference TRBV7-9 and TRBJ1-2, reads DTGVSQNPRHKITKRGQNVTFRCDPISEHNRLYWYRQTLGQGPEFLTYFQNEAQLEKSRLLSDRFSAERPKGSFSTLEIQRTEQGDSAMYLCASSLDVRDGYTFGSGTRLTVV.

The chain uses TRBV7-7 and TRBJ2-1, with 10 bases fitting TRBD2. The germline CDR1 and CDR2 sequences are SSHAT and FNYEAQ (reference sequence). This CDR3 has 16 residues. The V gene end was trimmed by 1 base and the J gene end by 9 bases; junction bases not matched to a gene: 9. The CDR3 DNA reads TGTGCCAGCAGCTTAGAGGGGGGAAGGACTAGCGGTGAGCAGTTCTTC. It is translated as CASSLEGGRTSGEQFF. The full variable domain, in which reference TRBV7-7 and TRBJ2-1 provide the parts outside the CDR3, is GAGVSQSPRYKVTKRGQDVTLRCDPISSHATLYWYQQALGQGPEFLTYFNYEAQPDKSGLPSDRFSAERPEGSISTLTIQRTEQRDSAMYRCASSLEGGRTSGEQFFGPGTRLTVL.

This clone was found a few times. This chain links TRBV29-1 with TRBJ1-2, with a weak D call TRBD1 (5 bases). The germline CDR1 and CDR2 sequences are SQVTM and ANQGSEA. The length of the CDR3 is 11 residues. V lost 7 bases, J lost 4 bases, and 10 bases lay in between. CDR3 region: CSAGHGYGYTF. The CDR3 bases are TGCAGCGCCGGACACGGCTATGGCTACACCTTC.

This chain uses TRBV6-5 with TRBJ2-1, with 9 bases identical to TRBD2. CDR3 length: 15 amino acids. CDR1 and CDR2 from the germline V gene are MNHEY and SVGAGI. With 2 bases clipped from V and 8 bases from J, the junction kept 7 bases outside the gene matches. The CDR3 is CASSYGGRASHEQFF. The CDR3 DNA reads TGTGCCAGCAGTTACGGCGGGAGGGCCTCCCATGAGCAGTTCTTC.

This clone showed up just a few times. The chain has TRBV29-1 and TRBJ1-1; D remains unclear. The V end was cut by 7 bases, the J end by 5 bases, with 14 bases between. Germline CDR1 and CDR2: SQVTM and ANQGSEA. CDR3 size: 12 residues. The CDR3 region has the DNA TGCAGCGGGAAAAACGGGGAGACTGAAGCTTTCTTT. Translated, it gives CSGKNGETEAFF.

The chain joins TRBV9 to TRBJ2-3, with TRBD2 matching over 11 bases. The CDR3 loop spans 16 amino acids. V was pared by 0 bases and J by 3 bases, with 3 bases of the junction left unmatched. Germline assignment: CDR1 SGDLS and CDR2 YYNGEE. The CDR3 coding sequence is TGTGCCAGCAGCGTAGGGCCTAGCGGGAGGACAGATACGCAGTATTTT. It codes for CASSVGPSGRTDTQYF. Complete variable domain (other parts from reference TRBV9 and TRBJ2-3): DSGVTQTPKHLITATGQRVTLRCSPRSGDLSVYWYQQSLDQGLQFLIQYYNGEERAKGNILERFSAQQFPDLHSELNLSSLELGDSALYFCASSVGPSGRTDTQYFGPGTRLTVL.

The V call is TRBV9, the J call TRBJ2-5, with TRBD2 matching 7 bases. Germline loops: CDR1 SGDLS, CDR2 YYNGEE. This CDR3 is built from 16 residues. The ends lost 0 bases at V and 1 base at J; junction bases unmatched: 6. CDR3 sequence reads: CASSVASGAGQETQYF. The CDR3 DNA follows: TGTGCCAGCAGCGTAGCCAGCGGGGCCGGCCAAGAGACCCAGTACTTC. The full variable domain, completed using reference TRBV9 and TRBJ2-5, is DSGVTQTPKHLITATGQRVTLRCSPRSGDLSVYWYQQSLDQGLQFLIQYYNGEERAKGNILERFSAQQFPDLHSELNLSSLELGDSALYFCASSVASGAGQETQYFGPGTRLLVL.

This clone was counted between two and nine times. The chain links TRBV4-3 to TRBJ2-3; 14 bases map to TRBD2. The germline CDR1 and CDR2 sequences are LGHNA and YSLEER. Trimming cost V 4 bases and J 6 bases; bases outside gene matches: 9. The CDR3 covers 17 residues. As DNA, the CDR3 is TGCGCCAGCAGCCCCCGTCCGGGACTAGCGGGAGTGGATACGCAGTATTTT. This sequence encodes CASSPRPGLAGVDTQYF.

The chain is built from TRBV7-8 and TRBJ1-1; TRBD1 might be the D (5 bases). Deletions cut 3 bases from V and 1 base from J, with 12 bases between. The germline V gene encodes CDR1 SGHVS and CDR2 FQNEAQ. The CDR3 consists of 15 residues. The CDR3 DNA reads TGTGCCAGCAGCTTGTTCGGGGCGTCGAACACTGAAGCTTTCTTT. It yields the protein CASSLFGASNTEAFF.

This clone came up a few times. This rearrangement joins TRBV2 to TRBJ1-5; 8 bases fit TRBD1. Germline loops: CDR1 SNHLY, CDR2 FYNNEI. With V trimmed by 8 bases and J by 1 base, 7 bases remained unmatched. The CDR3 is made up of 15 amino acids. This CDR3 is CASVDRVWSNQPQHF. CDR3 sequence (DNA): TGTGCCAGCGTGGACAGGGTTTGGAGCAATCAGCCCCAGCATTTT.

The V and J genes are TRBV20-1 and TRBJ1-5; D uncertain. Germline V gene sequence: CDR1 DFQATT, CDR2 SNEGSKA (reference sequence). The CDR3 is made up of 11 amino acids. V was pared by 3 bases and J by 2 bases, with 2 bases between. The CDR3 DNA follows: TGCAGTGCTAGGGGCAATCAGCCCCAGCATTTT. Its translation is CSARGNQPQHF.

The CDR3 DNA is TGCGCCAGCAGCTTGGTACAGGGGGCTGACAATGAGCAGTTCTTC. Translating gives CASSLVQGADNEQFF. The V and J genes are TRBV5-1 and TRBJ2-1; 9 bases fit TRBD1. V shed 0 bases, J shed 5 bases, and the junction held 3 bases outside the gene matches. CDR1 is SGHRS, CDR2 YFSETQ, per germline. The CDR3 spans 15 residues.

The gene calls are TRBV5-4 and TRBJ1-2, with 7 bases fitting TRBD1. CDR1 is SGHNT, CDR2 YYREEE, per germline (reference sequence). The CDR3 runs to 15 residues. Trimming at V came to 0 bases and at J to 4 bases, leaving 6 bases not matched to a gene. The CDR3 region has the DNA TGTGCCAGCAGCTTGGGACAGGGTTCGTCCTATGGCTACACCTTC. Residues: CASSLGQGSSYGYTF.

The genes are TRBV9 and TRBJ2-1; 8 nucleotides agree with TRBD1. The CDR3 consists of 17 residues. V lost 4 bases, J lost 4 bases, and 13 bases stayed unmatched. Germline-derived CDR1 and CDR2 are SGDLS and YYNGEE. The CDR3 DNA sequence: TGTGCCAGCAGCCCCCAGGTCGGGGGACAGGCTTACAATGAGCAGTTCTTC. It specifies CASSPQVGGQAYNEQFF.

In this sample, this clone turned up many times. The CDR3 region has the DNA TGTGCCAGCAGCTCCGACAGTCTAGCCAAAAACATTCAGTACTTC. The encoded protein is CASSSDSLAKNIQYF. V gene TRBV7-9 combines with J gene TRBJ2-4, with D perhaps TRBD1 (5 bases). The CDR3 sequence is 15 residues long. V was cut by 4 bases and J by 0 bases, with 10 bases left in between. The germline V gene has CDR1 SEHNR and CDR2 FQNEAQ (reference sequence).

The V call is TRBV4-3, the J call TRBJ2-2; D remains unclear. The CDR3 sequence is 15 residues long. V lost 2 bases and J 0 bases, leaving 7 bases between the germline ends. CDR1 LGHNA and CDR2 YSLEER come from the germline V gene. CDR3 nucleotides: TGCGCCAGCAGCCAACAGGATGCGAACACCGGGGAGCTGTTTTTT. This sequence encodes CASSQQDANTGELFF.

The chain links TRBV27 to TRBJ2-7; D possibly matches TRBD1 or TRBD2 (5 bases each). The length of the CDR3 is 15 residues. V lost 6 bases and J 2 bases, leaving 17 bases between the germline ends. In germline, CDR1 is MNHEY, CDR2 SMNVEV (reference sequence). For the CDR3, the DNA is TGTGCCAGCAGGTGGCTCAGGGACGGAGCCTACGAGCAGTACTTC. It encodes CASRWLRDGAYEQYF.

This clone showed up just a few times. V and J are TRBV9 and TRBJ2-3; D may match TRBD1 or TRBD2 (7 bases each). Germline assignment: CDR1 SGDLS and CDR2 YYNGEE. The germline V and J ends were trimmed by 2 bases and 6 bases, with 16 bases remaining between them. The CDR3 loop spans 15 amino acids. The CDR3 reads CASSVGLGGGDTQYF. For the CDR3, the DNA is TGTGCCAGCAGCGTTGGACTGGGAGGGGGCGATACGCAGTATTTT.

This clone was found a few times. The chain employs TRBV4-1 and TRBJ2-7; tentatively, D is TRBD1 or TRBD2 (6 bases each). Germline-derived CDR1 and CDR2 are MGHRA and YSYEKL. V lost 0 bases and J 2 bases, leaving 17 bases between the germline ends. CDR3 length: 17 amino acids. The CDR3 protein is CASSQDIRGGMAYEQYF. The CDR3 DNA reads TGCGCCAGCAGCCAAGATATCAGGGGAGGTATGGCCTACGAGCAGTACTTC.

The V call is TRBV7-6, the J call TRBJ2-5, with D unclear. The germline gives CDR1 SGHVS, CDR2 FNYEAQ. V lost 2 bases and J 2 bases, leaving 3 bases between the germline ends. This CDR3 has 12 residues. For the CDR3, the DNA is TGTGCCAGCAGCTTACTACAAGAGACCCAGTACTTC. Protein sequence: CASSLLQETQYF.

The V gene is TRBV27, the J gene TRBJ2-7, with TRBD2 as a possible D gene (6 bases). Germline V gene lookup returns CDR1 MNHEY and CDR2 SMNVEV (reference sequence). Trimming removed 4 bases from V and 3 bases from J, with 19 bases in between. There are 16 residues in the CDR3. DNA for the CDR3: TGTGCCAGCAGTTCGACTGGTGCCTTCGGGGGCTACGAGCAGTACTTC. This codes for CASSSTGAFGGYEQYF.

This clone was seen more than once but under ten times. The gene calls are TRBV15 and TRBJ1-5, with TRBD1 as a possible D gene (5 bases). Trimming shortened V by 3 bases and J by 10 bases, and 13 bases separated the two germline ends. CDR1 and CDR2 from the germline V gene are LNHNV and YYDKDF (reference sequence). The CDR3 totals 13 residues. The CDR3 is CATSSRGTGPQHF. CDR3 in DNA: TGTGCCACCAGCAGCCGGGGGACTGGACCCCAGCATTTT. Supplemented by reference TRBV15 and TRBJ1-5, the full variable domain reads DAMVIQNPRYQVTQFGKPVTLSCSQTLNHNVMYWYQQKSSQAPKLLFHYYDKDFNNEADTPDNFQSRRPNTSFCFLDIRSPGLGDTAMYLCATSSRGTGPQHFGDGTRLSIL.

This clone was seen more than once but under ten times. The chain links TRBV20-1 to TRBJ2-7; D ambiguous. Per the germline V gene, CDR1 is DFQATT and CDR2 is SNEGSKA (reference sequence). Between the trimmed V and J ends, which lost 6 bases and 7 bases, there was a span of 4 bases. CDR3 length: 8 residues. The CDR3 reads CSADEQYF. The CDR3 nucleotides are TGCAGTGCAGATGAGCAGTACTTC.

The chain combines TRBV30 with TRBJ1-1, with 9 bases that match TRBD1. Unmatched junction bases numbered 10, after V lost 3 bases and J lost 8 bases. This CDR3 is built from 14 residues. Germline values: CDR1 GTSNPN, CDR2 SVGIG (reference sequence). CDR3 sequence reads: CAWRRGQGNREAFF. CDR3 nucleotide sequence: TGTGCCTGGAGAAGGGGACAGGGCAATCGAGAAGCTTTCTTT.

This clone turned up a few times. V usage is TRBV2 and J usage is TRBJ2-3; 12 positions match TRBD2. The CDR3 sequence is 15 residues long. The junction had 5 bases not matched to a gene; V was cut back by 6 bases and J by 4 bases. Germline V gives CDR1 SNHLY, CDR2 FYNNEI. The CDR3 coding sequence is TGTGCCAGCAGGAGGACTAGCGGGAATGCAGATACGCAGTATTTT. Encoded protein: CASRRTSGNADTQYF.